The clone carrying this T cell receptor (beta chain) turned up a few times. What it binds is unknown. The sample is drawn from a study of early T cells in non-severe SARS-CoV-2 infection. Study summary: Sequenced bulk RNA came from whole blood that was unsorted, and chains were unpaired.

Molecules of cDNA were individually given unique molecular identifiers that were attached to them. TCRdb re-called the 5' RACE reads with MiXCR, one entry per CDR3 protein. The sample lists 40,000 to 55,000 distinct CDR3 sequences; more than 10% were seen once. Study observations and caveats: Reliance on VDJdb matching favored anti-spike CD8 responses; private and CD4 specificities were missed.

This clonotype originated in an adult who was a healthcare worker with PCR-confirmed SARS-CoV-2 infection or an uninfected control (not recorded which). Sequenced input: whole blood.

CDR3 coding DNA: TGTGCCAGCAGTTTGGACAGAGATTTATCCGGGGAGCTGTTTTTT. Translated: CASSLDRDLSGELFF. The gene calls are TRBV9 and TRBJ2-2; D may be TRBD1 (6 bases). The ends were cut back, 5 bases at V and 6 bases at J, with 17 bases in the middle. The CDR3 runs to 15 residues. Germline lookup yields CDR1 SGDLS and CDR2 YYNGEE.